This T cell receptor (beta chain) was observed in a study of TIL therapy for anti-PD-1-resistant metastatic lung cancer. The wider study: Most patients had lung adenocarcinoma; several tumors were EGFR-mutant, two ALK-rearranged; half smoked currently or formerly.

The V end was cut by 8 bases, the J end by 2 bases, with 12 bases between. The CDR3 sequence is 13 residues long. Germline CDR1 SEHNR, CDR2 FQNEAQ (reference sequence). This was the immunoSEQ v3 assay. Using immunoSEQ multiplex PCR, the repertoire was profiled, and TCRdb retains in-frame clones only, with some absent. The sample has around 7,000 clones; around 57% are singletons. The time point was: pre-treatment sample, taken before nivolumab and TIL therapy. Tumor tissue came from excised metastases, mostly pleural nodules or supraclavicular lymph nodes. Tumor harvest preceded PD-1/PD-L1 blockade, followed by nivolumab treatment. Enrollment ran from late 2017 to early 2020.

V and J are TRBV7-9 and TRBJ2-5; no clear D. The sequence came from a person between 30 and 79 years old with non-small cell lung cancer. Here the sequenced sample was tumor tissue, taken at baseline. The CDR3 is CASSTAQQETQYF. CDR3 DNA: TGTGCCAGCTCGACGGCACAGCAAGAGACCCAGTACTTC. The full variable domain, its missing parts supplied by reference TRBV7-9 and TRBJ2-5, is DTGVSQNPRHKITKRGQNVTFRCDPISEHNRLYWYRQTLGQGPEFLTYFQNEAQLEKSRLLSDRFSAERPKGSFSTLEIQRTEQGDSAMYLCASSTAQQETQYFGPGTRLLVL.